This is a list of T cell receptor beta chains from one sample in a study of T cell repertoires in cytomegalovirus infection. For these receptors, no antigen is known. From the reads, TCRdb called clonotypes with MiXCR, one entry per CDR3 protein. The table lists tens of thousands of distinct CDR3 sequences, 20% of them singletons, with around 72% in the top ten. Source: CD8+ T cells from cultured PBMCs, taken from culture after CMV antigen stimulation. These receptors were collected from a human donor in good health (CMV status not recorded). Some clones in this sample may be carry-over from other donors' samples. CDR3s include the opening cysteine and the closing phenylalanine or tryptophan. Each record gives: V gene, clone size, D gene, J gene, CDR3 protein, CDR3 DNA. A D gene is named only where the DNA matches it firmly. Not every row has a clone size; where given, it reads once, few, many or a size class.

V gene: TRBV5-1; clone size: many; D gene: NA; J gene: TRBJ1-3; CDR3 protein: CASSLGNRGWDTIYF; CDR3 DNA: TGCGCCAGCAGCTTGGGGAACAGAGGATGGGACACCATATATTTT
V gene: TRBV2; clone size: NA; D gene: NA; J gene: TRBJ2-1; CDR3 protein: CALSGRGNEQFF; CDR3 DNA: TGTGCCCTCAGCGGGCGGGGTAATGAGCAGTTCTTC
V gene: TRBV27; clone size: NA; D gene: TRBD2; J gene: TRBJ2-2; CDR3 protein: CASSPRGGVWTGELFF; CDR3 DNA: TGTGCCAGCAGCCCCCGGGGGGGCGTTTGGACCGGGGAGCTGTTTTTT
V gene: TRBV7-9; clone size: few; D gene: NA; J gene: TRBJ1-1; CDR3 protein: CASSFSMGLVTEAFF; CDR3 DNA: TGTGCCAGCAGCTTTTCGATGGGGCTGGTCACTGAAGCTTTCTTT
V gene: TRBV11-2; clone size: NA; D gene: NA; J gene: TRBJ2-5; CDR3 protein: CASSLGPETQYF; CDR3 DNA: TGTGCCAGCAGCTTAGGACCAGAGACCCAGTACTTC
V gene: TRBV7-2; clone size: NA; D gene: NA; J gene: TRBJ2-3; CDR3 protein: CASSLRITDTQYF; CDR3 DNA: TGTGCCAGCAGCTTGAGGATCACAGATACGCAGTATTTT
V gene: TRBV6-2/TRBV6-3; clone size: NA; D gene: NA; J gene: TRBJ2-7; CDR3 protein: CASSYSVAWGEVYSEQYF; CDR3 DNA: TGTGCCAGCAGTTACTCCGTGGCCTGGGGCGAAGTCTATTCCGAGCAGTACTTC
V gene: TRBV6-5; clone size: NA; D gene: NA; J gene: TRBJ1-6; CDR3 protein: CASSYSTGGGSPLHF; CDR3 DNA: TGTGCCAGCAGTTACTCGACAGGAGGGGGGTCACCCCTCCACTTT
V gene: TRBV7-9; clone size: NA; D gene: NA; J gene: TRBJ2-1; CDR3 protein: CASSLALGGTNEQFF; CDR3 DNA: TGTGCCAGCAGCTTAGCCCTCGGCGGGACCAATGAGCAGTTCTTC
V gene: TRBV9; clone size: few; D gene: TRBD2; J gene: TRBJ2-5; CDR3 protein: CASSVPTSGGDQETQYF; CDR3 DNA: TGTGCCAGCAGCGTCCCAACTAGCGGGGGCGACCAAGAGACCCAGTACTTC
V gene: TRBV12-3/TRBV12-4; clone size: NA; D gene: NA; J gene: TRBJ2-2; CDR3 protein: CASSLHGELFF; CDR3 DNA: TGTGCCAGCAGTTTGCACGGGGAGCTGTTTTTT
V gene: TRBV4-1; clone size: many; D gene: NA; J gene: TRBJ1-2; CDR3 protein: CASSQDRVTGGYTF; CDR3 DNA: TGCGCCAGCAGCCAAGATAGGGTGACGGGTGGCTACACCTTC
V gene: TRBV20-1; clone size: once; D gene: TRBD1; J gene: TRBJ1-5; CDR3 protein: CSARGTGGESQPQHF; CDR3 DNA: TGCAGTGCTAGAGGGACAGGGGGTGAGAGTCAGCCCCAGCATTTT
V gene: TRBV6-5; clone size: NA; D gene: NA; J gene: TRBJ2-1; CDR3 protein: CASRPGLPTEPYNEQFF; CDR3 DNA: TGTGCCAGCAGACCGGGACTCCCGACGGAACCCTACAATGAGCAGTTCTTC
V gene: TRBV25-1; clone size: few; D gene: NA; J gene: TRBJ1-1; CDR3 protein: CASSDPGNTEAFF; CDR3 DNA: TGTGCCAGCAGTGATCCGGGGAACACTGAAGCTTTCTTT
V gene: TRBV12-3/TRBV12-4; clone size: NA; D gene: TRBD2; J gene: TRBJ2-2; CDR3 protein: CASSLPGLAGERAGELFF; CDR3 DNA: TGTGCCAGCAGTTTACCGGGACTAGCGGGGGAAAGGGCCGGGGAGCTGTTTTTT
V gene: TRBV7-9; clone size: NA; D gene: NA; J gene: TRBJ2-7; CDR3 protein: CASKSSGPQSEQYF; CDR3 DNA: TGTGCCAGCAAATCCTCCGGACCCCAGTCCGAGCAGTACTTC
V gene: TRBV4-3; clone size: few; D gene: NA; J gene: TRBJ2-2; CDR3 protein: CASSQAQNTGELFF; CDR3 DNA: TGCGCCAGCAGCCAAGCCCAGAACACCGGGGAGCTGTTTTTT
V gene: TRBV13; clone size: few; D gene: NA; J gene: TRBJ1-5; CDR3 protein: CASSLSASGSNQPQHF; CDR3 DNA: TGTGCCAGCAGCCTCAGCGCCTCTGGGAGCAATCAGCCCCAGCATTTT
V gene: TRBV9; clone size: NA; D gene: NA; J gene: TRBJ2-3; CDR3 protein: CASSVESDTQYF; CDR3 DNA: TGTGCCAGCAGCGTAGAATCGGATACGCAGTATTTT
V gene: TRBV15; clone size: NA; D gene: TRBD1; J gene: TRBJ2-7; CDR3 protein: CATSRGADRSSYEQYF; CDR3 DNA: TGTGCCACCAGCAGAGGGGCGGACAGGAGCTCCTACGAGCAGTACTTC
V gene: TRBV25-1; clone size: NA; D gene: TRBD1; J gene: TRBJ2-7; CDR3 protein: CASSETGGGEQYF; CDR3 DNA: TGTGCCAGCAGTGAGACAGGGGGCGGCGAGCAGTACTTC
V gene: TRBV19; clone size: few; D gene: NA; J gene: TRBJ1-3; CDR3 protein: CASSTSLRSGNTIYF; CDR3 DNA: TGTGCCAGTAGTACGTCTCTACGCTCTGGAAACACCATATATTTT
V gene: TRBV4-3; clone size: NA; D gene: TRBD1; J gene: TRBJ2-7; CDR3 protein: CASSQDIRDSLSYEQYF; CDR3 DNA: TGCGCCAGCAGCCAAGATATCCGGGACAGCCTCTCCTACGAGCAGTACTTC
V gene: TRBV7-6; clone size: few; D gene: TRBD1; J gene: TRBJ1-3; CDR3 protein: CASSLRDRGRGNTIYF; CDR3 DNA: TGTGCCAGCAGCTTAAGAGACAGGGGAAGAGGAAACACCATATATTTT
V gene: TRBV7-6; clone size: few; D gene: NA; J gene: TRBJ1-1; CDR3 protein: CASSQEGYTEAFF; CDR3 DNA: TGTGCCAGCAGCCAGGAGGGTTACACTGAAGCTTTCTTT
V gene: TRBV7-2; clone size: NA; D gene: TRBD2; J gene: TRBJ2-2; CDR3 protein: CASSLRGLPNTGELFF; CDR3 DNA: TGTGCCAGCAGCTTACGGGGACTACCCAACACCGGGGAGCTGTTTTTT
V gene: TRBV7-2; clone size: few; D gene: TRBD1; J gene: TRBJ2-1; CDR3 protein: CASSLDGQGARVNNEQFF; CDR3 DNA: TGTGCCAGCAGCTTAGACGGACAGGGGGCTCGAGTCAACAATGAGCAGTTCTTC
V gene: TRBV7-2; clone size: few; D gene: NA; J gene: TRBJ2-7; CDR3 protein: CASSLVPGKLNEQYF; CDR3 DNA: TGTGCCAGCAGCTTAGTTCCAGGGAAGCTAAACGAGCAGTACTTC
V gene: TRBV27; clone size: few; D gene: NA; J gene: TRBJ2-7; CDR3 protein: CASSQLGVEYF; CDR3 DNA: TGTGCCAGCTCTCAACTGGGGGTAGAGTACTTC
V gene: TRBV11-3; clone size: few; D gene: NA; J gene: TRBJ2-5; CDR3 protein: CASSLRLGFSETQYF; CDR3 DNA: TGTGCCAGCAGCTTACGGTTGGGCTTCTCTGAGACCCAGTACTTC
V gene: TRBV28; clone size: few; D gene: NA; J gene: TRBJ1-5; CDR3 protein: CASSFELGYSNQPQHF; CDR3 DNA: TGTGCCAGCAGTTTTGAGCTGGGATATAGCAATCAGCCCCAGCATTTT
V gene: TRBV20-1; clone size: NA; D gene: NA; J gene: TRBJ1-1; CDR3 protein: CSVWVNTEAFF; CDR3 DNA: TGCAGTGTGTGGGTGAACACTGAAGCTTTCTTT
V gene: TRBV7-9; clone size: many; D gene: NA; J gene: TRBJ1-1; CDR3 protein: CASRSPGPVITEAFF; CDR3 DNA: TGTGCCAGCAGGAGCCCGGGACCGGTCATCACTGAAGCTTTCTTT
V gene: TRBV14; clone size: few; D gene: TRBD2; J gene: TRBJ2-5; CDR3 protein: CASSRVGTKETQYF; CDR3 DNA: TGTGCCAGCAGCCGAGTCGGGACTAAGGAGACCCAGTACTTC
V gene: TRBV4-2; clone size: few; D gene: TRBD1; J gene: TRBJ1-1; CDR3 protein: CASSQEGTENTEAFF; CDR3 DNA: TGTGCCAGCAGCCAAGAGGGGACAGAGAACACTGAAGCTTTCTTT
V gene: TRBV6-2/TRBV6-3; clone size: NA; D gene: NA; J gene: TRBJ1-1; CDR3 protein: CASSKLTGYDTEAFF; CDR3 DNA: TGTGCCAGCAGTAAATTAACAGGGTACGACACTGAAGCTTTCTTT
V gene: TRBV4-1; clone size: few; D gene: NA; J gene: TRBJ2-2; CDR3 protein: CASSQEFGNTGELFF; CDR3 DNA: TGCGCCAGCAGCCAAGAGTTTGGTAACACCGGGGAGCTGTTTTTT
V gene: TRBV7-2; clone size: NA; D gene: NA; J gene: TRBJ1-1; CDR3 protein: CASSLDRDIYLNTEAFF; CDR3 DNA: TGTGCCAGCAGCTTAGATCGGGACATATATTTGAACACTGAAGCTTTCTTT
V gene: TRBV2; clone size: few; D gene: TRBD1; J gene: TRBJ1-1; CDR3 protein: CASSVRQGPNTEAFF; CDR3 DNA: TGTGCCAGCAGTGTTCGACAGGGACCTAACACTGAAGCTTTCTTT
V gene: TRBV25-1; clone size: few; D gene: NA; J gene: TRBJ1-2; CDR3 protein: CATSPGGQLGYTF; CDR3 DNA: TGTGCCACCTCCCCAGGAGGGCAGCTAGGCTACACCTTC
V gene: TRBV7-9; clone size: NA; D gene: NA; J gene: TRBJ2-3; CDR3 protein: CASTSFVGVGTDTQYF; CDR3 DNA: TGTGCCAGCACCTCCTTCGTCGGGGTTGGGACAGATACGCAGTATTTT
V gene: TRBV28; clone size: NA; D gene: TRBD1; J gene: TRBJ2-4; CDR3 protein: CASSLIRDRADIQYF; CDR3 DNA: TGTGCCAGCAGTTTAATCCGGGACAGGGCGGACATTCAGTACTTC
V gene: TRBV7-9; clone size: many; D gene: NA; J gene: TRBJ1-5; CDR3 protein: CASSYPNQPQHF; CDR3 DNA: TGTGCCAGCAGCTATCCGAATCAGCCCCAGCATTTT
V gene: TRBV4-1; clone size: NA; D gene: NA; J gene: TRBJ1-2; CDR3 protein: CASSQGTYGYTF; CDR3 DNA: TGCGCCAGCAGCCAAGGAACCTATGGCTACACCTTC
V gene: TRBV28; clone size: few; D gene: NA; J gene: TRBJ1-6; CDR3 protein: CASSSITSPLHF; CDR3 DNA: TGTGCCAGCAGTTCCATCACATCGCCCCTCCACTTT
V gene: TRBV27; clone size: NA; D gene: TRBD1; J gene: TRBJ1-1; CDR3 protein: CASSYRGVAEAFF; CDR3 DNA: TGTGCCAGCAGTTACAGGGGGGTCGCTGAAGCTTTCTTT